This T cell receptor beta chain originates from a study of T-cell reconstitution after alpha-beta-depleted transplantation in children. Study-level points and caveats: Reportedly, roughly two months post-transplant, alpha-beta T cells arose from several hundred expanded graft clones. There were some patients whose high TCRbeta diversity at day 60 came from surviving recipient T cells and thymic progenitors. Hyperexpanded clones declined; after one year, newly produced T cells mostly supplied diversity.

Germline V gene data show CDR1 as MDHEN and CDR2 as SYDVKM. This CDR3 has 16 amino acids. The V segment lost 8 bases and the J segment 3 bases; nucleotides outside the gene matches: 8. Preparing the TCRbeta library involved the use of unique molecular identifiers. TCRdb redid the calling of the PCR reads with MiXCR, one entry per CDR3 protein. The sample has around 300,000 distinct CDR3 sequences, 11% seen once. The table lists this clonotype with many counts. The antigen is undetermined. The material was peripheral blood, obtained 180 days after TCRalphabeta/CD19-depleted stem cell transplant. The chain links TRBV28 to TRBJ2-1; 12 bases match TRBD2. The TCR originated in a male patient between 2 and 9 years old who had a stem cell transplant for chronic granulomatous disease, so the T cells may come from the graft donor. The CDR3 DNA is TGTGCCAGCCGGTCTAGCGGGAGGGCCATCTACAATGAGCAGTTCTTC. Encoded protein: CASRSSGRAIYNEQFF.